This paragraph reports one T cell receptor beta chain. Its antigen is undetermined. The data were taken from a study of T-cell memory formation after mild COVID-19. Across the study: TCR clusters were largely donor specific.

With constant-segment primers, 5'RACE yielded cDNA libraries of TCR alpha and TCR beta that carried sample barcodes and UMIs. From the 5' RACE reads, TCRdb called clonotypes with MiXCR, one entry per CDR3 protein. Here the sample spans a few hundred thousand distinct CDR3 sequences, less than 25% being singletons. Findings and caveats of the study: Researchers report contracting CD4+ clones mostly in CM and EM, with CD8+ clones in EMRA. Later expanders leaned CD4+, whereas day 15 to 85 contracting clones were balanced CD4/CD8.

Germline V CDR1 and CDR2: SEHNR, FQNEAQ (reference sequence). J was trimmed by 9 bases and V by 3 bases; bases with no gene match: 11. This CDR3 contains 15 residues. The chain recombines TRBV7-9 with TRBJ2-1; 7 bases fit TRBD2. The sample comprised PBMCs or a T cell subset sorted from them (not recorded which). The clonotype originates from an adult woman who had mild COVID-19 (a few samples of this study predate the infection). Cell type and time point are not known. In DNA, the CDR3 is TGTGCCAGCAGCTTGAACCCCGGGACTACTCCTGAGCAGTTCTTC. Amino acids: CASSLNPGTTPEQFF.